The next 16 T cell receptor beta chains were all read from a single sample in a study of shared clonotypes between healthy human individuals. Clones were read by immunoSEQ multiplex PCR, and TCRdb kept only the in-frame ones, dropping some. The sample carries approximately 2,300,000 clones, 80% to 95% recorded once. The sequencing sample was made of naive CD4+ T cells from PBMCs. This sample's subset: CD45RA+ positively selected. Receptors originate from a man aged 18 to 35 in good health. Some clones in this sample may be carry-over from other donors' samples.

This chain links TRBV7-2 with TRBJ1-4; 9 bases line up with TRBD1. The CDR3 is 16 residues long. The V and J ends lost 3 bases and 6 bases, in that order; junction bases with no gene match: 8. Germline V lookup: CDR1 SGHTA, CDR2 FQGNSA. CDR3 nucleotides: TGTGCCAGCAGCTTGGGAGCCGGGACAGGGTATGAAAAACTGTTTTTT. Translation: CASSLGAGTGYEKLFF.

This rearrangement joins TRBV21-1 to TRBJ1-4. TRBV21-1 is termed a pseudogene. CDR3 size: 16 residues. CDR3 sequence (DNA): TGTGCCAGCAGCAAAGTACGGGTCAGGGAGGGAGAAAAACTGTTTTTT. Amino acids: CASSKVRVREGEKLFF.

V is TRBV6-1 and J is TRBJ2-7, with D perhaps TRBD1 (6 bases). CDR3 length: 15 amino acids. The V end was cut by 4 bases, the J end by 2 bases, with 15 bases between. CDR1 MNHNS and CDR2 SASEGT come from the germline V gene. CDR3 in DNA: TGTGCCAGCAGTGGGAACAGGGAGAGGGCCTACGAGCAGTACTTC. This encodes CASSGNRERAYEQYF.

The CDR3 is CASSPNVLGKNIQYF. As DNA, the CDR3 is TGTGCCAGCAGCCCGAATGTCCTAGGTAAAAACATTCAGTACTTC. The rearrangement links TRBV11-1 to TRBJ2-4; D not certain. Germline assignment: CDR1 SGHAT and CDR2 FQDESV (reference sequence). Between the trimmed V and J ends, which lost 5 bases and 4 bases, there was a span of 15 bases. The CDR3 loop spans 15 amino acids.

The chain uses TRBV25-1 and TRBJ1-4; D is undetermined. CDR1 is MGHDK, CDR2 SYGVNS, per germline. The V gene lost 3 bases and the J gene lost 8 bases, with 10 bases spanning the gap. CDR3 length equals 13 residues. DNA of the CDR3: TGTGCCAGCAGTGATCTTCCGCCAGAAAAACTGTTTTTT. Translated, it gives CASSDLPPEKLFF.

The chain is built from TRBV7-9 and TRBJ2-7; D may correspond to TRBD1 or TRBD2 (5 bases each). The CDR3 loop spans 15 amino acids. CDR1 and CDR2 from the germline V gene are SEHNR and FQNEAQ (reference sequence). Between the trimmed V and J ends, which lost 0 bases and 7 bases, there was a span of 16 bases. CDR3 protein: CASSLAGPTSSEQYF. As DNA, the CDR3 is TGTGCCAGCAGCTTAGCGGGACCTACATCCTCAGAGCAGTACTTC. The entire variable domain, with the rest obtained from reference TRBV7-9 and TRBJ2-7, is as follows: DTGVSQNPRHKITKRGQNVTFRCDPISEHNRLYWYRQTLGQGPEFLTYFQNEAQLEKSRLLSDRFSAERPKGSFSTLEIQRTEQGDSAMYLCASSLAGPTSSEQYFGPGTRLTVT.

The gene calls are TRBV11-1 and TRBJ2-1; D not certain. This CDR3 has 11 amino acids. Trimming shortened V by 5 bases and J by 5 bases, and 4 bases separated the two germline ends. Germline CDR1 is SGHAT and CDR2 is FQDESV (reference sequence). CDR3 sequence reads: CASSIDNEQFF. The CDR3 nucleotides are TGTGCCAGCAGCATTGACAATGAGCAGTTCTTC.

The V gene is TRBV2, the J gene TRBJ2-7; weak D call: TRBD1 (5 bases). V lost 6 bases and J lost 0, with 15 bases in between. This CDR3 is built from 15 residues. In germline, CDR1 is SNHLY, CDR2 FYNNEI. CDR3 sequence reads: CASRKTALSSYEQYF. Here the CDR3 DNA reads TGTGCCAGCAGGAAGACAGCCTTGAGCTCCTACGAGCAGTACTTC.

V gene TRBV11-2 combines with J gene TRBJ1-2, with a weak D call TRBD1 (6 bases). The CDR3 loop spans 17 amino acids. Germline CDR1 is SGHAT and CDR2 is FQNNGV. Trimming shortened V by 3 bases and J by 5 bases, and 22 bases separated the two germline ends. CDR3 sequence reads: CASSFLGAGGLGYGYTF. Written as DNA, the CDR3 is TGTGCCAGCAGCTTCCTCGGCGCTGGGGGGCTAGGTTATGGCTACACCTTC.

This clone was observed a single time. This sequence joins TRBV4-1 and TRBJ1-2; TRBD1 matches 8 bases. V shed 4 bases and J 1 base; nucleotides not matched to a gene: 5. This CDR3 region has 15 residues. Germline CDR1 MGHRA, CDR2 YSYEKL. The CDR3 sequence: CASSRPGQDNYGYTF. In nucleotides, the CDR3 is TGCGCCAGCAGCCGTCCGGGACAGGATAACTATGGCTACACCTTC.

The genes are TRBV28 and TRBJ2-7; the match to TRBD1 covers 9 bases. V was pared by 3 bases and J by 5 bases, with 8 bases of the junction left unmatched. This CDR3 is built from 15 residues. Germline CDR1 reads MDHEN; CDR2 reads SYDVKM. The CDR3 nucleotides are TGTGCCAGCAGTTTCCTTACGGGACAGGGCCACGAGCAGTACTTC. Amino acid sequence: CASSFLTGQGHEQYF.

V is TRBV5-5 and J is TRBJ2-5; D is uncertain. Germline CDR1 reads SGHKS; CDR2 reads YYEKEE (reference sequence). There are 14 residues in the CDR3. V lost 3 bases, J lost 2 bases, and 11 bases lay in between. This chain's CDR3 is CASSSFPGQETQYF. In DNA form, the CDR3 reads TGTGCCAGCAGCTCCTTCCCTGGACAAGAGACCCAGTACTTC.

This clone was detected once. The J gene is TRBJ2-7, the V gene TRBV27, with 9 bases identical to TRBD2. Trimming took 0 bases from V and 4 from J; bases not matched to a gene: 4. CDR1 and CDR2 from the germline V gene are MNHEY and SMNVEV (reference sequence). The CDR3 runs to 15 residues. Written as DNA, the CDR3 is TGTGCCAGCAGTTTATCCGCGACTAGCGGATACGAGCAGTACTTC. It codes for CASSLSATSGYEQYF.

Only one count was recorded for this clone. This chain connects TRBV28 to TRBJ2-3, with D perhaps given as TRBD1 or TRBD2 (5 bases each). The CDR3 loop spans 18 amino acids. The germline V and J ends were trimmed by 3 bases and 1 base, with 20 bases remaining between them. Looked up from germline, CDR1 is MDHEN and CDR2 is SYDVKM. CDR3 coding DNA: TGTGCCAGCAGTTTTGGGACGATAGCAGGTGTGGGCACAGATACGCAGTATTTT. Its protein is CASSFGTIAGVGTDTQYF. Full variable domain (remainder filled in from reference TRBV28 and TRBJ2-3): DVKVTQSSRYLVKRTGEKVFLECVQDMDHENMFWYRQDPGLGLRLIYFSYDVKMKEKGDIPEGYSVSREKKERFSLILESASTNQTSMYLCASSFGTIAGVGTDTQYFGPGTRLTVL.

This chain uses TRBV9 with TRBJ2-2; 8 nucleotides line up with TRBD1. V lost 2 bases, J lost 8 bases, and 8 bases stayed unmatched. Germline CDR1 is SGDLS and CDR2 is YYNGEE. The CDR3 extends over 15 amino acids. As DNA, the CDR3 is TGTGCCAGCAGCGTCTCAGGGGGCCGGGCAGGGGAGCTGTTTTTT. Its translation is CASSVSGGRAGELFF.

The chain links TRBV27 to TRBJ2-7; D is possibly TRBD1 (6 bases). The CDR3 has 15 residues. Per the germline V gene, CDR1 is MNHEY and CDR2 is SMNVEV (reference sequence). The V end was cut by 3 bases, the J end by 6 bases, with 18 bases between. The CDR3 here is CASSLSRQGNTEQYF. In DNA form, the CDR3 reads TGTGCCAGCAGTTTGAGTCGCCAGGGGAATACCGAGCAGTACTTC.